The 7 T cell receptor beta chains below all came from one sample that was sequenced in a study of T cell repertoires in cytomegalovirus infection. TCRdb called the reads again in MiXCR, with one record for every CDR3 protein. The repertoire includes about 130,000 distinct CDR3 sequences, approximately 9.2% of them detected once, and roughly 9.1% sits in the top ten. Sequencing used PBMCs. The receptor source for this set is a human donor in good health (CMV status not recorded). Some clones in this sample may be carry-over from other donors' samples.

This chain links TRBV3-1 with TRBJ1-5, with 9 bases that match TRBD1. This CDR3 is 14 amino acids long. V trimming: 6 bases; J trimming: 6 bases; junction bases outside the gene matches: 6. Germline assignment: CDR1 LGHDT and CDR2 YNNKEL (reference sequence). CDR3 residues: CASRGTGNGQPQHF. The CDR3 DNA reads TGTGCCAGCAGGGGGACAGGGAATGGTCAGCCCCAGCATTTT.

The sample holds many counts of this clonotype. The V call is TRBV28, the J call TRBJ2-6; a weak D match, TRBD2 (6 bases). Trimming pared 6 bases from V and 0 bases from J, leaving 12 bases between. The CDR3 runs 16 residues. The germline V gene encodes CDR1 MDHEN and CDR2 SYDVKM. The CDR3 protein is CASRGLTASGANVLTF. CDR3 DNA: TGTGCCAGCAGGGGACTTACCGCCTCTGGGGCCAACGTCCTGACTTTC.

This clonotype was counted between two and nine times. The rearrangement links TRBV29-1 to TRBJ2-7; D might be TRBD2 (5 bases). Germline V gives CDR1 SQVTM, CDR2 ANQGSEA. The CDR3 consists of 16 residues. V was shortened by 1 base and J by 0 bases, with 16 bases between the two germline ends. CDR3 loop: CSVEGLGKTSSYEQYF. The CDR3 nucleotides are TGCAGCGTTGAAGGGTTGGGAAAAACTAGCTCCTACGAGCAGTACTTC.

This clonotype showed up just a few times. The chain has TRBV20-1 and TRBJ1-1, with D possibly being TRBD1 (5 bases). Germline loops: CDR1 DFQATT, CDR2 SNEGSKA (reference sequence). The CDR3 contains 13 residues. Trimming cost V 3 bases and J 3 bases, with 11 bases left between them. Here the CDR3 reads CSASGGGDTEAFF. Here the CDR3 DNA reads TGCAGTGCTAGCGGGGGGGGGGACACTGAAGCTTTCTTT.

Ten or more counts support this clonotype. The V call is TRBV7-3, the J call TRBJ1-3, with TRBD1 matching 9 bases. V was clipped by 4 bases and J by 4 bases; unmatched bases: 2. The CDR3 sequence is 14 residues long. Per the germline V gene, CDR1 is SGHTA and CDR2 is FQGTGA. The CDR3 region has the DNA TGTGCCAGCAGCTCGGGACAGGGAGGAAACACCATATATTTT. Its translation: CASSSGQGGNTIYF.

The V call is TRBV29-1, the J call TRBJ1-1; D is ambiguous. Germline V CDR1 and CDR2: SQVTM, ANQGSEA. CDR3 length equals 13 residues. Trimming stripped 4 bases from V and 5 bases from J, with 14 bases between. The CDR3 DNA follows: TGCAGCGTTGGTGGGTCCGGGAGGACTGAAGCTTTCTTT. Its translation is CSVGGSGRTEAFF.

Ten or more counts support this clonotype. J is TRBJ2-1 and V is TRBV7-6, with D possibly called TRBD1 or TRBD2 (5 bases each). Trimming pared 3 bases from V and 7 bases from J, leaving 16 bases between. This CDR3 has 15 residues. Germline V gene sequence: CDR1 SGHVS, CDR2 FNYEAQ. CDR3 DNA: TGTGCCAGCAGCTTGGGACCATGGTGGGGTAATGAGCAGTTCTTC. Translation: CASSLGPWWGNEQFF.